These 11 T cell receptor beta chains were sequenced from one sample in a study of CD8 T cells in Susac syndrome. With random hexamers, 0.5 to 1 ug RNA was reverse transcribed. TCRdb reprocessed the immunoSEQ multiplex PCR reads with MiXCR, giving one entry per CDR3 protein. This table has some 300,000 distinct CDR3 sequences, around nine tenths appearing once. The specimen sequenced was CD8+ T cells from PBMCs. These receptors were collected from a human donor with multiple sclerosis.

The chain recombines TRBV29-1 with TRBJ2-6, with 9 bases matching TRBD1. Germline V lookup: CDR1 SQVTM, CDR2 ANQGSEA. V shed 0 bases, J shed 0 bases, and the junction held 6 bases outside the gene matches. The CDR3 runs to 18 residues. In nucleotides, the CDR3 is TGCAGCGTTGAAGATCGCGGGACAGGGACCTCTGGGGCCAACGTCCTGACTTTC. Encoded protein: CSVEDRGTGTSGANVLTF.

The chain is built from TRBV7-8 and TRBJ1-1, with D maybe TRBD1 (5 bases). Trimming took 5 bases from V and 6 from J, leaving 22 bases between them. This CDR3 has 16 residues. The V gene's germline CDR1 is SGHVS and CDR2 FQNEAQ. CDR3 DNA sequence: TGTGCCAGCAGCCCCCGGGCCGGGACGGACACTTCTGAAGCTTTCTTT. This sequence encodes CASSPRAGTDTSEAFF.

V gene TRBV4-3 combines with J gene TRBJ2-1; 11 nucleotides line up with TRBD2. The germline CDR1 and CDR2 sequences are LGHNA and YSLEER. V was pared by 5 bases and J by 3 bases, with 6 bases of the junction left unmatched. CDR3 length equals 16 residues. CDR3 coding DNA: TGCGCCAGCAGCGTCCGACTAGCGGGAAACTACAATGAGCAGTTCTTC. Amino acid sequence: CASSVRLAGNYNEQFF.

The chain joins TRBV7-9 to TRBJ2-2; D perhaps matches TRBD1 (6 bases). The CDR3 is 16 amino acids. CDR1 and CDR2 (germline): SEHNR, FQNEAQ (reference sequence). V lost 1 base and J 3 bases, leaving 12 bases between the germline ends. This chain's CDR3 is CASSLGQTGHTGELFF. CDR3 DNA: TGTGCCAGCAGCTTAGGTCAAACAGGGCACACCGGGGAGCTGTTTTTT.

The genes are TRBV30 and TRBJ2-3, with 10 bases that match TRBD2. Germline loops: CDR1 GTSNPN, CDR2 SVGIG (reference sequence). V lost 0 bases and J lost 4; bases outside the gene matches: 7. This CDR3 has 16 residues. As DNA, the CDR3 is TGTGCCTGGAGTGTACCAGCAGCGGGGGGGCCAGATACGCAGTATTTT. It yields the protein CAWSVPAAGGPDTQYF.

The V gene is TRBV2, the J gene TRBJ2-5, with 7 positions matching TRBD1. The length of the CDR3 is 14 residues. Germline CDR1 SNHLY, CDR2 FYNNEI. V dropped 3 bases and J dropped 5; count of bases not matched to a gene: 6. The CDR3 DNA is TGTGCCAGCAGTGACCAGACAGGGTCTGAGACCCAGTACTTC. The encoded protein is CASSDQTGSETQYF.

The V call is TRBV9, the J call TRBJ2-2; the D gene is possibly TRBD2 (6 bases). Trimming shortened V by 0 bases and J by 8 bases, and 8 bases separated the two germline ends. The CDR3 covers 13 residues. CDR1 and CDR2 (germline): SGDLS, YYNGEE. This chain's CDR3 is CASSVGRGGELFF. The CDR3 region has the DNA TGTGCCAGCAGCGTAGGGAGGGGAGGGGAGCTGTTTTTT.

The J gene is TRBJ2-1, the V gene TRBV13; TRBD1 or TRBD2 may be the D gene (6 bases each). Germline V lookup: CDR1 PRHDT, CDR2 FYEKMQ (reference sequence). The CDR3 length is 14 residues. V lost 9 bases, J lost 7 bases, and 19 bases lay in between. As DNA, the CDR3 is TGTGCCAGTGGAGAGTGGGGGGCGAAAAATGAGCAGTTCTTC. This encodes CASGEWGAKNEQFF.

J is TRBJ2-3 and V is TRBV20-1, with D perhaps TRBD1 (5 bases). The CDR3 is made up of 14 amino acids. Germline V gene data show CDR1 as DFQATT and CDR2 as SNEGSKA (reference sequence). V dropped 6 bases and J dropped 0 bases, with 13 bases sitting between them. As DNA, the CDR3 is TGCAGTGCAACGCAGGGTTATAGCACAGATACGCAGTATTTT. It is translated as CSATQGYSTDTQYF.

The chain uses TRBV27 and TRBJ1-5, with 11 bases fitting TRBD1. Germline trimming cut 1 base from V and 5 bases from J; bases unmatched to any gene: 4. The CDR3 is made up of 16 amino acids. The germline V gene encodes CDR1 MNHEY and CDR2 SMNVEV (reference sequence). The CDR3 coding sequence is TGTGCCAGCAGTTTATGGCCGGGACAGGGGGATCAGCCCCAGCATTTT. Protein sequence: CASSLWPGQGDQPQHF.

J is TRBJ2-7 and V is TRBV4-3; D not resolved. Trimming removed 0 bases from V and 3 bases from J, with 15 bases in between. The CDR3 sequence is 16 residues long. Germline V gene sequence: CDR1 LGHNA, CDR2 YSLEER. CDR3: CASSQDHPGLSYEQYF. As DNA, the CDR3 is TGCGCCAGCAGCCAAGATCACCCGGGTTTGAGCTACGAGCAGTACTTC.